This T cell receptor (beta chain) was retrieved from a study of cytomegalovirus exposure and HLA in healthy donors. Some clones are missing from TCRdb's copy, which holds only in-frame ones; the method was immunoSEQ multiplex PCR. The top ten clones hold less than 0.4% of a sample with roughly 250,000 clones, roughly 90% of them seen once. From germline, CDR1 is SGHRS and CDR2 YFSETQ. Trimming shortened V by 0 bases and J by 0 bases, and 13 bases separated the two germline ends. This CDR3 region has 17 residues. Sequenced material: PBMCs. The TCR was taken from a woman aged 18 to 35 in good health and CMV-seronegative. J is TRBJ1-3 and V is TRBV5-1; D might be TRBD1 (5 bases). The CDR3 sequence: CASSLGSQGSSGNTIYF. In DNA, the CDR3 is TGCGCCAGCAGCTTGGGGAGTCAGGGCAGCTCTGGAAACACCATATATTTT. The entire variable domain, with the rest obtained from reference TRBV5-1 and TRBJ1-3, is as follows: KAGVTQTPRYLIKTRGQQVTLSCSPISGHRSVSWYQQTPGQGLQFLFEYFSETQRNKGNFPGRFSGRQFSNSRSEMNVSTLELGDSALYLCASSLGSQGSSGNTIYFGEGSWLTVV.